This is a list of T cell receptor beta chains from one sample in a study of T cells in Graves' hyperthyroidism and ophthalmopathy. From the multiplex PCR reads, TCRdb called clonotypes with MiXCR, one entry per CDR3 protein. The top ten hold over 35% of the sample, which has roughly 200,000 distinct CDR3 sequences, around 18% seen once. The sample was blood. The receptor set was obtained from a middle-aged man with Graves' hyperthyroidism. Both conserved end residues are part of each CDR3. D genes are given only for firm matches. The listing skips clone size in some rows; elsewhere it reads once, few, many or a size class.

D: .
V: TRBV7-8
J: TRBJ1-5
size: few
CDR3: CASSLGVGPNQPQHF
DNA: TGTGCCAGCAGCTTAGGGGTAGGGCCCAATCAGCCCCAGCATTTT

D: .
V: TRBV27
J: TRBJ1-2
size: .
CDR3: CASSPPDRQGGYTF
DNA: TGTGCCAGCTCACCACCGGATCGACAAGGGGGCTACACCTTC

D: .
V: TRBV4-1
J: TRBJ1-1
size: many
CDR3: CASSQDRREAFF
DNA: TGCGCCAGCAGCCAAGATCGCCGTGAAGCTTTCTTT

D: TRBD1
V: TRBV12-3/TRBV12-4
J: TRBJ1-4
size: .
CDR3: CTSSSGGTNEKLFF
DNA: TGTACCAGCAGTTCAGGGGGGACTAATGAAAAACTGTTTTTT

D: TRBD2
V: TRBV2
J: TRBJ2-2
size: .
CDR3: CASRAGLAANTGELFF
DNA: TGTGCCAGCAGGGCAGGACTAGCGGCAAACACCGGGGAGCTGTTTTTT

D: TRBD2
V: TRBV27
J: TRBJ2-4
size: many
CDR3: CASSLSGVTKNIQYF
DNA: TGTGCCAGCAGTTTAAGCGGGGTGACCAAAAACATTCAGTACTTC

D: TRBD1
V: TRBV7-2
J: TRBJ1-6
size: many
CDR3: CASSAGTGYLNSPLHF
DNA: TGTGCCAGCAGCGCCGGGACAGGGTACCTTAATTCACCCCTCCACTTT

D: .
V: TRBV20-1
J: TRBJ2-7
size: many
CDR3: CSAEVYEQYF
DNA: TGCAGTGCGGAGGTCTACGAGCAGTACTTC

D: TRBD1
V: TRBV18
J: TRBJ2-7
size: .
CDR3: CASSFSRDRYYEQYF
DNA: TGTGCCAGCTCATTCTCCCGGGACAGGTACTACGAGCAGTACTTC

D: .
V: TRBV11-2
J: TRBJ2-3
size: many
CDR3: CASSLEPGADTQYF
DNA: TGTGCCAGCAGCTTAGAACCGGGCGCAGATACGCAGTATTTT

D: .
V: TRBV7-3
J: TRBJ2-1
size: many
CDR3: CASSAPANNEQFF
DNA: TGTGCCAGCAGCGCCCCTGCTAACAATGAGCAGTTCTTC

D: .
V: TRBV9
J: TRBJ1-3
size: few
CDR3: CASSVGKGWSGNTIYF
DNA: TGTGCCAGCAGCGTAGGAAAGGGTTGGTCTGGAAACACCATATATTTT

D: .
V: TRBV7-2
J: TRBJ1-2
size: few
CDR3: CASSHERIVNYGYTF
DNA: TGTGCCAGCAGCCACGAACGGATCGTTAACTATGGCTACACCTTC

D: TRBD2
V: TRBV15
J: TRBJ2-5
size: few
CDR3: CATSSGLAVQETQYF
DNA: TGTGCCACCAGCTCGGGACTAGCGGTCCAAGAGACCCAGTACTTC

D: .
V: TRBV6-4
J: TRBJ1-1
size: .
CDR3: CASGLEGGGRIGTEAFF
DNA: TGTGCCAGCGGACTAGAGGGGGGGGGGCGTATAGGCACTGAAGCTTTCTTT

D: .
V: TRBV5-1
J: TRBJ1-3
size: .
CDR3: CASSPETGTPGNTIYF
DNA: TGCGCCAGCAGCCCTGAAACCGGGACACCTGGAAACACCATATATTTT

D: TRBD2
V: TRBV11-3
J: TRBJ2-1
size: many
CDR3: CASSLGGTSGAVYSGEQFF
DNA: TGTGCCAGCAGCTTAGGCGGGACTAGCGGGGCGGTTTACTCGGGTGAGCAGTTCTTC

D: TRBD2
V: TRBV11-2
J: TRBJ2-2
size: many
CDR3: CASSSLAGRNTGELFF
DNA: TGTGCCAGCAGCTCACTAGCGGGGCGTAACACCGGGGAGCTGTTTTTT

D: TRBD1
V: TRBV6-1
J: TRBJ1-2
size: few
CDR3: CASSTRTGGSRYTF
DNA: TGTGCCAGCAGTACCCGGACAGGGGGATCTCGCTACACCTTC

D: TRBD1
V: TRBV4-3
J: TRBJ1-2
size: many
CDR3: CASSLHRGANYGYTF
DNA: TGCGCCAGCAGCCTCCACAGGGGCGCTAACTATGGCTACACCTTC

D: .
V: TRBV2
J: TRBJ2-7
size: many
CDR3: CASSEGSRSYEQYF
DNA: TGTGCCAGCAGTGAAGGTTCCAGGAGCTACGAGCAGTACTTC

D: TRBD1
V: TRBV6-1
J: TRBJ2-7
size: many
CDR3: CATRPPKGAAAYEQYF
DNA: TGTGCCACTCGACCCCCGAAGGGGGCGGCGGCCTACGAGCAGTACTTC

D: .
V: TRBV13
J: TRBJ1-1
size: many
CDR3: CASSEHGTGEAFF
DNA: TGTGCCAGCAGCGAGCACGGAACAGGTGAAGCTTTCTTT

D: .
V: TRBV7-7
J: TRBJ2-2
size: many
CDR3: CATKHANTGELFF
DNA: TGTGCTACCAAGCACGCGAACACCGGGGAGCTGTTTTTT

D: .
V: TRBV19
J: TRBJ2-1
size: .
CDR3: CASSMWGTEQFF
DNA: TGTGCCAGTAGTATGTGGGGGACGGAGCAGTTCTTC

D: .
V: TRBV5-1
J: TRBJ2-7
size: .
CDR3: CASSPRTDTYEQYF
DNA: TGCGCCAGCAGCCCTCGGACGGATACCTACGAGCAGTACTTC

D: TRBD1
V: TRBV6-1
J: TRBJ2-1
size: many
CDR3: CASRPPGTGRFNEQFF
DNA: TGTGCCAGCAGACCCCCCGGGACAGGGCGATTCAATGAGCAGTTCTTC

D: .
V: TRBV20-1
J: TRBJ1-4
size: many
CDR3: CSARDRTAGLELFF
DNA: TGCAGTGCTAGAGACCGGACCGCCGGCTTGGAACTGTTTTTT

D: .
V: TRBV20-1
J: TRBJ1-1
size: many
CDR3: CSARENTEAFF
DNA: TGCAGTGCTAGGGAGAACACTGAAGCTTTCTTT

D: .
V: TRBV27
J: TRBJ1-5
size: many
CDR3: CASSPPGDLNQPQHF
DNA: TGTGCCAGCAGTCCCCCAGGGGACCTAAATCAGCCCCAGCATTTT

D: .
V: TRBV6-1
J: TRBJ2-1
size: many
CDR3: CASSLQVGDEQFF
DNA: TGTGCCAGCAGCCTACAGGTAGGCGATGAGCAGTTCTTC

D: TRBD2
V: TRBV11-3
J: TRBJ2-1
size: many
CDR3: CASSHLAGGYNEQFF
DNA: TGTGCCAGCAGCCATCTAGCGGGGGGCTACAATGAGCAGTTCTTC

D: TRBD1
V: TRBV19
J: TRBJ1-4
size: few
CDR3: CASSAGTGVIEKLFF
DNA: TGTGCCAGTAGTGCGGGGACAGGGGTCATCGAAAAACTGTTTTTT

D: .
V: TRBV5-1
J: TRBJ1-5
size: .
CDR3: CASSLEGNNQPQHF
DNA: TGCGCCAGCAGCTTGGAAGGGAACAATCAGCCCCAGCATTTT

D: TRBD1
V: TRBV5-8
J: TRBJ1-6
size: few
CDR3: CASSTDQGGYNSPLHF
DNA: TGTGCCAGCAGCACCGACCAGGGGGGCTATAATTCACCCCTCCACTTT

D: .
V: TRBV4-3
J: TRBJ1-2
size: .
CDR3: CASSQAPRSDYGYTF
DNA: TGCGCCAGCAGCCAAGCCCCAAGGTCTGACTATGGCTACACCTTC

D: TRBD1
V: TRBV5-1
J: TRBJ1-1
size: many
CDR3: CASSAGTGLNTEAFF
DNA: TGCGCCAGCAGCGCCGGGACAGGCCTGAACACTGAAGCTTTCTTT

D: .
V: TRBV19
J: TRBJ2-3
size: .
CDR3: CASSILGTPGTDTQYF
DNA: TGTGCCAGTAGTATCCTGGGAACCCCCGGCACAGATACGCAGTATTTT

D: .
V: TRBV5-5
J: TRBJ1-4
size: few
CDR3: CASSFGGTRNEKLFF
DNA: TGTGCCAGCAGTTTCGGCGGGACAAGGAATGAAAAACTGTTTTTT

D: .
V: TRBV6-1
J: TRBJ1-5
size: .
CDR3: CASRGTGFYQPQHF
DNA: TGTGCCAGCAGGGGAACAGGGTTTTATCAGCCCCAGCATTTT